This T cell receptor beta chain was obtained from a study of graft-versus-host responses after intestinal transplantation. As for the study in general: Transplant recipients had multivisceral, liver-intestinal, or isolated intestinal grafts.

Study-level points and caveats: Allograft clonal ratios (graft-versus-host to host-versus-graft) were high in patients who had graft-donor T cell macrochimerism. GvH clones detected in recipient marrow included some appearing first in ileum or blood.

Notes on this clone: Antigen specificity is unknown.

Profiled with immunoSEQ multiplex PCR; TCRdb holds only in-frame clones, not every one. The table includes about 70,000 clones, roughly 90% detected once. This TCR derives from a human donor who was the organ donor for an intestinal transplant. This specimen was unstimulated CD8+ T cells sorted from spleen or lymph node cells, taken before transplant.

CDR3 loop: CASSHDSYNEQFF. The CDR3 DNA sequence: TGTGCCAGCAGCCATGACAGTTACAATGAGCAGTTCTTC. The genes are TRBV6-6 and TRBJ2-1; TRBD1 might be the D (5 bases). The CDR3 has 13 residues. Trimming cost V 6 bases and J 4 bases, with 10 bases left between them. The V gene's germline CDR1 is MNHNY and CDR2 SVGAGI (reference sequence).